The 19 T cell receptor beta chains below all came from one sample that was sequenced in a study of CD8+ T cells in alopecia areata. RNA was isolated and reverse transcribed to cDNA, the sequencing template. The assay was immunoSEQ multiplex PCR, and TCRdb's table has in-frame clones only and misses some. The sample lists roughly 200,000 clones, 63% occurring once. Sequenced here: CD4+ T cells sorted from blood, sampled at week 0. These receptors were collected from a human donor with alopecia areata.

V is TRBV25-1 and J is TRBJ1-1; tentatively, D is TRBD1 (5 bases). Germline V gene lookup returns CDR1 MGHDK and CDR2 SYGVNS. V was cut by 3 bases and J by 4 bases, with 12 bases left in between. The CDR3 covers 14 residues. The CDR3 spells CASSEGTRVTEAFF. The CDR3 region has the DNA TGTGCCAGCAGTGAGGGTACCAGGGTCACTGAAGCTTTCTTT.

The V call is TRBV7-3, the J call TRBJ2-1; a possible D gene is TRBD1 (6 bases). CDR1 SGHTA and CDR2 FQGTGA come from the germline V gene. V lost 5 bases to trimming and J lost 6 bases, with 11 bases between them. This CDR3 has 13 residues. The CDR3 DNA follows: TGTGCCAGCAGCAAAACAGGGTTCAATGAGCAGTTCTTC. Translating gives CASSKTGFNEQFF.

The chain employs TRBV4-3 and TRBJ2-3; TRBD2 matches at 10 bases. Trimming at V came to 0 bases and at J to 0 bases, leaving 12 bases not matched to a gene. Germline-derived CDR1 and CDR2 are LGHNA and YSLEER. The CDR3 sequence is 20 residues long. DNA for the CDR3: TGCGCCAGCAGCCAAGATTTGGTAGCGGGGGGCCTAACGAGCACAGATACGCAGTATTTT. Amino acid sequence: CASSQDLVAGGLTSTDTQYF.

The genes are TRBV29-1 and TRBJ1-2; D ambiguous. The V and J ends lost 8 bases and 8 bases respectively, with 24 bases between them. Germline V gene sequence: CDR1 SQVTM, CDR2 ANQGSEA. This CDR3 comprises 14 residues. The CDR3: CSTVRRPPFEGYTF. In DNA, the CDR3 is TGCAGCACAGTCAGGCGGCCACCTTTCGAGGGCTACACCTTC.

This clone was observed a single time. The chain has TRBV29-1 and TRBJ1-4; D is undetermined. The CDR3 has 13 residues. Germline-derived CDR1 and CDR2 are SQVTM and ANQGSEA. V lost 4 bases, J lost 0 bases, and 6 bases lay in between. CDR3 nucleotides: TGCAGCGTTGCCCTAACAACTAATGAAAAACTGTTTTTT. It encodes CSVALTTNEKLFF. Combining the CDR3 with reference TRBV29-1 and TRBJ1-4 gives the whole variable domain SAVISQKPSRDICQRGTSLTIQCQVDSQVTMMFWYRQQPGQSLTLIATANQGSEATYESGFVIDKFPISRPNLTFSTLTVSNMSPEDSSIYLCSVALTTNEKLFFGSGTQLSVL.

The CDR3 sequence is CASSTSGTGELFF. The CDR3 region has the DNA TGTGCCAGTAGTACTAGCGGCACCGGGGAGCTGTTTTTT. V gene TRBV19 combines with J gene TRBJ2-2; 7 bases line up with TRBD2. The CDR3 consists of 13 residues. Germline trimming cut 4 bases from V and 4 bases from J; bases unmatched to any gene: 0. Germline V gives CDR1 LNHDA, CDR2 SQIVND (reference sequence).

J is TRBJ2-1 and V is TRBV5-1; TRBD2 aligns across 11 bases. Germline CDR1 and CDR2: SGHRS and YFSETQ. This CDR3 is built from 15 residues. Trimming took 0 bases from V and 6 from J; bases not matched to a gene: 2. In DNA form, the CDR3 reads TGCGCCAGCAGCTTGGGACTAGCGGGGTTCAATGAGCAGTTCTTC. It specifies CASSLGLAGFNEQFF. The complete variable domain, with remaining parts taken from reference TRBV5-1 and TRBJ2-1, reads KAGVTQTPRYLIKTRGQQVTLSCSPISGHRSVSWYQQTPGQGLQFLFEYFSETQRNKGNFPGRFSGRQFSNSRSEMNVSTLELGDSALYLCASSLGLAGFNEQFFGPGTRLTVL.

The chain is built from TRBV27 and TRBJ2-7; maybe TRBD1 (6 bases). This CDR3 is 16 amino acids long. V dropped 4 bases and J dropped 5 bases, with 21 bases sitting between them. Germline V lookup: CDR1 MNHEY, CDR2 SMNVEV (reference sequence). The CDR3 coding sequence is TGTGCCAGCAGTTCCCGACAGGCCCAAGGGATGGACGAGCAGTACTTC. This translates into CASSSRQAQGMDEQYF.

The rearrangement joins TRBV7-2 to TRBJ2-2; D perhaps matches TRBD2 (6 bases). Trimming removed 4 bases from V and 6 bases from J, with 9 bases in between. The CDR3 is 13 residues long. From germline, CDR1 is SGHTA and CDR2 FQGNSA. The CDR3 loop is CASSSLAAGELFF. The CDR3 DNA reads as TGTGCCAGCAGCTCCTTAGCGGCCGGGGAGCTGTTTTTT.

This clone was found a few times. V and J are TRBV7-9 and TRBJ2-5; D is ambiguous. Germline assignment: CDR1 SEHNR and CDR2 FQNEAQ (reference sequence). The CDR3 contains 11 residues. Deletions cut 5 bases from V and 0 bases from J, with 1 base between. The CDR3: CASSNQETQYF. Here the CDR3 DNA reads TGTGCCAGCAGCAACCAAGAGACCCAGTACTTC.

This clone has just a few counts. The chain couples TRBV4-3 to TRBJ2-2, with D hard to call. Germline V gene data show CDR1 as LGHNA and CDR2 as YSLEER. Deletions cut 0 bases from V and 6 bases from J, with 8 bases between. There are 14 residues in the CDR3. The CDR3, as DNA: TGCGCCAGCAGCCAAGATGGCAGAGCCGGGGAGCTGTTTTTT. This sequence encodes CASSQDGRAGELFF.

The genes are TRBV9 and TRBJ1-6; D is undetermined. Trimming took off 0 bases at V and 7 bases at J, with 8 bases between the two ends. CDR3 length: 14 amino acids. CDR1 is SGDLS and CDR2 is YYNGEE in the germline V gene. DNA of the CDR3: TGTGCCAGCAGCGTAGCTCATCCAAATTCACCCCTCCACTTT. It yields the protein CASSVAHPNSPLHF.

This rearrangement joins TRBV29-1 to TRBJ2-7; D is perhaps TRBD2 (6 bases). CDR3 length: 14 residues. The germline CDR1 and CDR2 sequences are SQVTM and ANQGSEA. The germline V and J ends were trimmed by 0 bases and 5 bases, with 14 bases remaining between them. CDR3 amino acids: CSVEERGFGNEQYF. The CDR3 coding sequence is TGCAGCGTTGAAGAGCGGGGTTTCGGGAACGAGCAGTACTTC.

The CDR3 bases are TGTGCCATCAGTGAGTTGGAGAACTATGGCTACACCTTC. Protein: CAISELENYGYTF. The V gene is TRBV10-3, the J gene TRBJ1-2; D is uncertain. Trimming removed 1 base from V and 2 bases from J, with 5 bases in between. The CDR3 spans 13 residues. From germline, CDR1 is ENHRY and CDR2 SYGVKD.

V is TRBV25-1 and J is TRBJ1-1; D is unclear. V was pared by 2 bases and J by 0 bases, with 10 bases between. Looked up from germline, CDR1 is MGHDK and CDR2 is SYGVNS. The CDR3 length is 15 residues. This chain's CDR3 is CASSETMQMNTEAFF. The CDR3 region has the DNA TGTGCCAGCAGTGAAACGATGCAGATGAACACTGAAGCTTTCTTT.

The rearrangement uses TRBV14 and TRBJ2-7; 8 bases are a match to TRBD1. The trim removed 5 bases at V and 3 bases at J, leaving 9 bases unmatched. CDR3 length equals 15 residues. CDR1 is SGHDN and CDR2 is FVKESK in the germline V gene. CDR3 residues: CASSKLRTGSYEQYF. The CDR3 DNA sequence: TGTGCCAGCAGCAAACTCAGGACAGGGAGCTACGAGCAGTACTTC.

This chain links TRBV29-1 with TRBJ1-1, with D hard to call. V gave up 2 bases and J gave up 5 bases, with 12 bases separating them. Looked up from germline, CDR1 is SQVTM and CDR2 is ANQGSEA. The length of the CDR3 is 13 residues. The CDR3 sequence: CSVEKPLRTEAFF. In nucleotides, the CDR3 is TGCAGCGTTGAAAAGCCCCTGAGGACTGAAGCTTTCTTT. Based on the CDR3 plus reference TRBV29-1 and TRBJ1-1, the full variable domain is SAVISQKPSRDICQRGTSLTIQCQVDSQVTMMFWYRQQPGQSLTLIATANQGSEATYESGFVIDKFPISRPNLTFSTLTVSNMSPEDSSIYLCSVEKPLRTEAFFGQGTRLTVV.

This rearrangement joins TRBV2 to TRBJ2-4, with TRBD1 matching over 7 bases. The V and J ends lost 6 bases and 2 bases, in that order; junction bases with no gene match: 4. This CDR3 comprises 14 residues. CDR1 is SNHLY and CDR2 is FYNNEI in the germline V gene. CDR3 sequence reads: CASRSTGSKNIQYF. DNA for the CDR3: TGTGCCAGCAGGTCGACAGGGTCCAAAAACATTCAGTACTTC.

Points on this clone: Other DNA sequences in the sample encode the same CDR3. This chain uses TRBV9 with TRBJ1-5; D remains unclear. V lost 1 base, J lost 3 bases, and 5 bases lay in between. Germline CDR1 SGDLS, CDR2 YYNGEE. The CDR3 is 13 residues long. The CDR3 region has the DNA TGTGCCAGCAGCGTACAAGACAATCAGCCCCAGCATTTT. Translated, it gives CASSVQDNQPQHF.